The 6 T cell receptor beta chains below all came from one sample that was sequenced in a study of human T cells and chemical hapten exposure. MiXCR was run by TCRdb on the RACE reads, yielding one entry per CDR3 protein. This sample has about 82,000 distinct CDR3 sequences, with around 6.7% found just once. Time point specified: patch test 2, 6 weeks after DPC sensitization. Treatment specified: therapeutic diphenylcyclopropenone sensitization with weekly scalp DPC. The sample here was whole blood, taken in connection with sensitization to the hapten diphenylcyclopropenone (DPC). All receptors come from a woman younger than 45 with alopecia areata. Some clones in this sample may be carry-over from other donors' samples.

This clonotype came up a few times. The J gene is TRBJ2-7, the V gene TRBV3-1, with unresolved D. V was pared by 4 bases and J by 5 bases, with 12 bases between. Germline V gives CDR1 LGHDT, CDR2 YNNKEL (reference sequence). The CDR3 is 13 residues long. CDR3 coding DNA: TGTGCCAGCAGCCGACACCCGGGTGACGAGCAGTACTTC. Translating it yields CASSRHPGDEQYF.

This clonotype showed up many times. The rearrangement uses TRBV29-1 and TRBJ1-1; D gene uncertain. The CDR3 runs to 11 residues. V was shortened by 4 bases and J by 0 bases, with 3 bases between the two germline ends. The germline V gene encodes CDR1 SQVTM and CDR2 ANQGSEA. CDR3 nucleotide sequence: TGCAGCGTTGGAGTGAACACTGAAGCTTTCTTT. It codes for CSVGVNTEAFF.

This clonotype has at least ten counts. The gene calls are TRBV5-1 and TRBJ2-6; D uncertain. The germline V gene has CDR1 SGHRS and CDR2 YFSETQ. CDR3 length: 15 residues. Trimming stripped 3 bases from V and 2 bases from J, with 9 bases between. This CDR3 reads CASSSMRTGANVLTF. The DNA for the CDR3 is TGCGCCAGCAGCTCGATGCGGACTGGGGCCAACGTCCTGACTTTC.

This clonotype was counted many times. The rearrangement joins TRBV5-1 to TRBJ2-1, with a tentative D call TRBD2 (7 bases). The CDR3 has 15 residues. Trimming shortened V by 2 bases and J by 7 bases, and 16 bases separated the two germline ends. The germline V gene has CDR1 SGHRS and CDR2 YFSETQ. The CDR3 bases are TGCGCCAGCAGCTTACAGGGAGGGTTCTGGAATGAGCAGTTCTTC. It encodes CASSLQGGFWNEQFF.

This chain joins TRBV2 and TRBJ1-3, with D possibly being TRBD1 (6 bases). V was shortened by 6 bases and J by 7 bases, with 16 bases between the two germline ends. The CDR3 is made up of 14 amino acids. The germline CDR1 and CDR2 sequences are SNHLY and FYNNEI. The DNA for the CDR3 is TGTGCCAGCAGCGGAGGACAGAGCGGGAACACCATATATTTT. Translation: CASSGGQSGNTIYF. The variable domain in full, with the rest retrieved from reference TRBV2 and TRBJ1-3, is EPEVTQTPSHQVTQMGQEVILRCVPISNHLYFYWYRQILGQKVEFLVSFYNNEISEKSEIFDDQFSVERPDGSNFTLKIRSTKLEDSAMYFCASSGGQSGNTIYFGEGSWLTVV.

This clonotype was observed a handful of times. This chain connects TRBV27 to TRBJ1-1; TRBD1 matches at 7 bases. Trimming removed 0 bases from V and 0 bases from J; junction bases left unmatched: 10. There are 18 residues in the CDR3. From germline, CDR1 is MNHEY and CDR2 SMNVEV (reference sequence). The CDR3 DNA reads TGTGCCAGCAGTTTATCCTCACCGGGACAGCCTATGAACACTGAAGCTTTCTTT. It specifies CASSLSSPGQPMNTEAFF.